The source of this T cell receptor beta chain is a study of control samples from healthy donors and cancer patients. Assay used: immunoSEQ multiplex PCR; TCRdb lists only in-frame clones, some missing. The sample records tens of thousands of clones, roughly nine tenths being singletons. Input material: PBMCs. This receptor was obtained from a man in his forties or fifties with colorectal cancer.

CDR3 region: CASSFGAARSRYEQYF. DNA for the CDR3: TGTGCCAGCAGCTTTGGGGCGGCTAGAAGTCGATACGAGCAGTACTTC. The chain employs TRBV11-2 and TRBJ2-7; possibly TRBD1 for D (5 bases). The germline V gene encodes CDR1 SGHAT and CDR2 FQNNGV. There are 16 residues in the CDR3. The V end lost 3 bases, the J end lost 4 bases, and 19 bases lay between the germline ends.